This T cell receptor beta chain derives from a study of T cell responses to AZD1222 COVID-19 vaccine. Findings and caveats of the study: The number of AZD1222 recipients seropositive at baseline was only 5 to 7.

V shed 3 bases and J 1 base; nucleotides not matched to a gene: 10. The germline gives CDR1 ENHRY, CDR2 SYGVKD. The CDR3 runs 17 residues. This table comes from immunoSEQ multiplex PCR, and its TCRdb copy is limited to in-frame clones, with some not included. Of some 130,000 clones in the sample, roughly 93% were seen once. Concerning this clone itself: As yet, its antigen is unknown.

The chain employs TRBV10-3 and TRBJ2-7, with 9 bases aligning to TRBD1. Sequencing was performed on peripheral blood, taken 28 days after the second AZD1222 dose. This receptor was obtained from an adult who received the AZD1222 COVID-19 vaccine. The CDR3: CAISERTGVGFSYEQYF. The CDR3 coding sequence is TGTGCCATCAGTGAAAGGACAGGGGTTGGATTTTCCTACGAGCAGTACTTC.